These 12 T cell receptor beta chains originate from one sample sequenced in a study of T cells after yellow fever vaccination. TCRdb itself ran the 5' RACE reads through MiXCR, one entry per CDR3 protein. Found here are approximately 300,000 distinct CDR3 sequences, over 8% of them singletons; the top ten hold around 17%. The sequencing used PBMCs, collected on the day of the first yellow fever vaccination. These receptors came from a man younger than 30 who received the YFV17D yellow fever vaccine.

This clonotype was seen repeatedly, ten times or more. This chain connects TRBV5-1 to TRBJ2-1; D is unclear. CDR1 and CDR2 from the germline V gene are SGHRS and YFSETQ. The CDR3 totals 13 residues. Trimming removed 0 bases at V and 4 bases at J, with 5 bases between. The DNA of the CDR3 is TGCGCCAGCAGCTTGGGGTGGTACAATGAGCAGTTCTTC. It specifies CASSLGWYNEQFF.

Many counts were recorded for this clonotype. The chain couples TRBV12-3 or TRBV12-4 to TRBJ1-1, with D uncertain. The CDR3 sequence is 14 residues long. V was pared by 4 bases and J by 1 base, with 10 bases between. The DNA of the CDR3 is TGTGCCAGCAGTTACACGCAGGAGAACACTGAAGCTTTCTTT. Translating gives CASSYTQENTEAFF.

This chain connects TRBV10-2 to TRBJ1-4; perhaps TRBD1 as D (5 bases). The germline V gene encodes CDR1 WSHSY and CDR2 SAAADI. With 6 bases removed from V and 0 bases from J, the gap between germline ends came to 8 bases. This CDR3 region has 14 residues. The CDR3 here is CASSTGSTNEKLFF. The CDR3 bases are TGCGCCAGCAGCACAGGTTCAACTAATGAAAAACTGTTTTTT.

Here the CDR3 reads CASSLLLAGANEQFF. The CDR3 region has the DNA TGTGCCAGCAGCTTATTACTAGCGGGGGCCAATGAGCAGTTCTTC. The genes are TRBV7-9 and TRBJ2-1, with TRBD2 matching over 11 bases. Unmatched junction bases numbered 3, after V lost 2 bases and J lost 6 bases. Germline CDR1 and CDR2: SEHNR and FQNEAQ (reference sequence). The CDR3 has 15 amino acids.

At least ten counts were recorded for this clonotype. The J gene is TRBJ2-3, the V gene TRBV7-9; D may match TRBD1 or TRBD2 (5 bases each). There are 14 residues in the CDR3. V lost 4 bases and J lost 4, with 12 bases in between. Per germline, CDR1 SEHNR and CDR2 FQNEAQ (reference sequence). The CDR3 coding sequence is TGTGCCAGCAGCTACCGGGGCCTGGCAGATACGCAGTATTTT. This codes for CASSYRGLADTQYF.

J is TRBJ2-7 and V is TRBV15; 8 nucleotides align to TRBD1. Trimming removed 0 bases from V and 6 bases from J; junction bases left unmatched: 1. The CDR3 runs 13 residues. Germline CDR1 LNHNV, CDR2 YYDKDF (reference sequence). The CDR3 sequence is CATSREQGAEQYV. Here the CDR3 DNA reads TGTGCCACCAGCAGAGAGCAGGGGGCCGAGCAGTACGTC.

This chain links TRBV24-1 with TRBJ2-5; D not resolved. In germline, CDR1 is KGHDR, CDR2 SFDVKD. This CDR3 has 12 residues. With 5 bases removed from V and 1 base from J, the gap between germline ends came to 4 bases. Here the CDR3 DNA reads TGTGCCACCAGTGTTTCCCAAGAGACCCAGTACTTC. Protein product: CATSVSQETQYF.

This clonotype was detected many times. V gene TRBV10-3 combines with J gene TRBJ1-5; possible D gene TRBD1, 6 bases. The CDR3 is made up of 13 amino acids. Per germline, CDR1 ENHRY and CDR2 SYGVKD. The V end was cut by 6 bases, the J end by 2 bases, with 8 bases between. The CDR3 protein is CAISAGGNQPQHF. CDR3 DNA: TGTGCCATCAGCGCAGGGGGCAATCAGCCCCAGCATTTT.

The chain links TRBV20-1 to TRBJ2-1, with D possibly TRBD2 on 5 matching bases. The V end lost 4 bases, the J end lost 0 bases, and 7 bases lay between the germline ends. The CDR3 consists of 13 residues. Germline V gene data show CDR1 as DFQATT and CDR2 as SNEGSKA (reference sequence). This chain's CDR3 is CSAMRASYNEQFF. In DNA, the CDR3 is TGCAGTGCTATGCGGGCCTCCTACAATGAGCAGTTCTTC.

This clonotype has a count of ten or more. The chain links TRBV5-4 to TRBJ2-3; D is undetermined. CDR1 is SGHNT, CDR2 YYREEE, per germline (reference sequence). CDR3 length: 14 residues. V was shortened by 1 base and J by 2 bases, with 8 bases between the two germline ends. The CDR3 here is CASSLKGDTDTQYF. The CDR3 coding sequence is TGTGCCAGCAGCTTGAAGGGCGACACAGATACGCAGTATTTT.

The genes are TRBV5-1 and TRBJ1-6; tentatively, D is TRBD1 (5 bases). The CDR3 runs to 14 residues. V lost 2 bases, J lost 5 bases, and 8 bases lay in between. Germline V CDR1 and CDR2: SGHRS, YFSETQ. CDR3 sequence reads: CASSFGQDNSPLHF. The CDR3 DNA follows: TGCGCCAGCAGCTTCGGACAAGATAATTCACCCCTCCACTTT. The full variable domain, in which reference TRBV5-1 and TRBJ1-6 provide the parts outside the CDR3, is KAGVTQTPRYLIKTRGQQVTLSCSPISGHRSVSWYQQTPGQGLQFLFEYFSETQRNKGNFPGRFSGRQFSNSRSEMNVSTLELGDSALYLCASSFGQDNSPLHFGNGTRLTVT.

The chain couples TRBV4-2 to TRBJ1-5; 12 nucleotides line up with TRBD1. The CDR3 extends over 18 amino acids. Germline values: CDR1 LGHNA, CDR2 YNFKEQ. Losses at the gene ends were 2 bases for V and 2 bases for J; bases not matched to a gene: 7. The CDR3 protein is CASSQLGQGAAGNQPQHF. The CDR3 bases are TGTGCCAGCAGCCAATTGGGACAGGGGGCGGCGGGCAATCAGCCCCAGCATTTT.